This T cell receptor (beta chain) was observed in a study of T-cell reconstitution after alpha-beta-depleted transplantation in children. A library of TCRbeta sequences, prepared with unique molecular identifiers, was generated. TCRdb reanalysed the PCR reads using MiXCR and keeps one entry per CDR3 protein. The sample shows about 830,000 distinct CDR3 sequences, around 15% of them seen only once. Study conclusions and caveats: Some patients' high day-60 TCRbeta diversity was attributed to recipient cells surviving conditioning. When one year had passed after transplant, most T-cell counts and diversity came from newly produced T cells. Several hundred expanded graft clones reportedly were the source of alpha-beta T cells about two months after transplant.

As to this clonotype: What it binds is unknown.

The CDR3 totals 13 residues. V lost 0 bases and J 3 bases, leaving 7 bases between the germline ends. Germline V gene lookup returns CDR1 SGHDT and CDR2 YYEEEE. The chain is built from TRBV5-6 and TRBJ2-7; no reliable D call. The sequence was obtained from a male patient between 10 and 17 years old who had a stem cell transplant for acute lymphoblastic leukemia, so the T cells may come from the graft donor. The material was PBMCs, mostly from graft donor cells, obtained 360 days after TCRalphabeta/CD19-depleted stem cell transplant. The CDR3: CASSLGVYYEQYF. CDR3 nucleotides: TGTGCCAGCAGCTTGGGAGTCTACTACGAGCAGTACTTC.